The 17 T cell receptor beta chains listed next were all sequenced from one sample in a study of blood T cell repertoires in COVID-19. Generated by immunoSEQ multiplex PCR, the TCRdb table keeps only in-frame clones and is missing some. The sample has about 110,000 clones; more than 80% are singletons. What was sequenced was peripheral blood. Every receptor here comes from a woman in her fifties or sixties with acute or convalescent COVID-19.

J is TRBJ2-5 and V is TRBV4-1; D might be TRBD2 (6 bases). Germline assignment: CDR1 MGHRA and CDR2 YSYEKL. The CDR3 contains 13 residues. Deletions cut 3 bases from V and 2 bases from J, with 7 bases between. The CDR3 DNA follows: TGCGCCAGCAGCCACGCGGGGCAAGAGACCCAGTACTTC. Translated, it gives CASSHAGQETQYF.

This chain links TRBV3-1 (or the pseudogene TRBV3-2) with TRBJ1-5, with 10 bases aligning to TRBD1. V lost 0 bases to trimming and J lost 11 bases; unmatched junction nucleotides: 4. The CDR3 has 14 amino acids. Germline lookup yields CDR1 LGHDT and CDR2 YNNKEL (reference sequence). For the CDR3, the DNA is TGTGCCAGCAGCCAAGATCCGGACAGGGGGTCCCAGCATTTT. It specifies CASSQDPDRGSQHF.

This sequence joins TRBV28 and TRBJ1-1, with D uncertain. This CDR3 has 14 residues. Germline CDR1 reads MDHEN; CDR2 reads SYDVKM. The ends were cut back, 7 bases at V and 8 bases at J, with 20 bases in the middle. This CDR3 is CASTPGPKTREAFF. DNA of the CDR3: TGTGCCAGCACCCCCGGGCCGAAGACTAGAGAAGCTTTCTTT.

The chain links TRBV7-7 to TRBJ2-2; the D gene is possibly TRBD1 (5 bases). Germline loops: CDR1 SSHAT, CDR2 FNYEAQ (reference sequence). This CDR3 region has 14 residues. V lost 7 bases and J lost 3, with 12 bases in between. CDR3 in amino acids: CASKSDSDTGELFF. CDR3 in DNA: TGTGCCAGCAAAAGTGACAGTGACACCGGGGAGCTGTTTTTT.

This rearrangement joins TRBV24-1 to TRBJ2-7, with 8 bases identical to TRBD1. The junction had 5 bases not matched to a gene; V was cut back by 7 bases and J by 7 bases. Germline V CDR1 and CDR2: KGHDR, SFDVKD. CDR3 size: 12 residues. CDR3 in DNA: TGTGCCACCAGCCAGGGGGCCAGGGAGCAGTACTTC. Translation gives CATSQGAREQYF.

The CDR3 protein is CASSLASGGVNGELFF. The CDR3 coding sequence is TGTGCCAGCAGCTTGGCATCGGGGGGCGTAAACGGGGAGCTGTTTTTT. The chain is built from TRBV25-1 and TRBJ2-2, with D perhaps TRBD2 (7 bases). Between the trimmed V and J ends, which lost 6 bases and 7 bases, there was a span of 21 bases. The CDR3 extends over 16 amino acids. Germline CDR1 reads MGHDK; CDR2 reads SYGVNS.

The J gene is TRBJ2-7, the V gene TRBV4-1; 7 bases map to TRBD2. With 4 bases clipped from V and 5 bases from J, the junction kept 11 bases outside the gene matches. This CDR3 spans 15 amino acids. CDR1 is MGHRA and CDR2 is YSYEKL in the germline V gene. CDR3 sequence reads: CASSLEGRGPDEQYF. Here the CDR3 DNA reads TGCGCCAGCAGCCTCGAGGGGAGGGGTCCCGACGAGCAGTACTTC.

V and J are TRBV30 and TRBJ1-5; no clear D gene. Germline lookup yields CDR1 GTSNPN and CDR2 SVGIG (reference sequence). V was cut by 0 bases and J by 4 bases, with 7 bases left in between. CDR3 length: 13 amino acids. This CDR3 reads CAWSVEWNQPQHF. CDR3 nucleotide sequence: TGTGCCTGGAGTGTGGAGTGGAATCAGCCCCAGCATTTT. The full variable domain, completed using reference TRBV30 and TRBJ1-5, is SQTIHQWPATLVQPVGSPLSLECTVEGTSNPNLYWYRQAAGRGLQLLFYSVGIGQISSEVPQNLSASRPQDRQFILSSKKLLLSDSGFYLCAWSVEWNQPQHFGDGTRLSIL.

The genes are TRBV6-2 or TRBV6-3 and TRBJ2-7, with 7 bases that match TRBD2. Trimming took 5 bases from V and 1 from J; bases not matched to a gene: 8. Germline V gene data show CDR1 as MNHEY and CDR2 as SVGEGT. This CDR3 region has 15 residues. Here the CDR3 reads CASSPSAGLSYEQYF. CDR3 bases: TGTGCCAGCAGTCCCTCAGCGGGACTTTCCTACGAGCAGTACTTC.

CDR3 region: CATSDSTYQPQHF. CDR3 bases: TGTGCCACCAGTGATAGTACTTATCAGCCCCAGCATTTT. V is TRBV24-1 and J is TRBJ1-5, with D unresolved. Trimming took off 3 bases at V and 5 bases at J, with 7 bases between the two ends. Germline V CDR1 and CDR2: KGHDR, SFDVKD. The CDR3 runs 13 residues.

Here the CDR3 DNA reads TGTGCCAGCAGCAAAGGGACAGTCAGTTTGCAAGAGACCCAGTACTTC. Translated: CASSKGTVSLQETQYF. The chain employs TRBV7-2 and TRBJ2-5; 7 bases match TRBD1. Per the germline V gene, CDR1 is SGHTA and CDR2 is FQGNSA. With 5 bases clipped from V and 2 bases from J, the junction kept 11 bases outside the gene matches. The CDR3 contains 16 residues.

This chain uses TRBV5-4 with TRBJ2-7; TRBD2 matches at 10 bases. There are 15 residues in the CDR3. Germline CDR1 is SGHNT and CDR2 is YYREEE (reference sequence). J lost 1 base, V lost 2 bases, and 3 bases had no gene match. DNA of the CDR3: TGTGCCAGCAGCTTACTAGCGGGGAGTTCCTACGAGCAGTACTTC. Translated, it gives CASSLLAGSSYEQYF.

This clone was seen only a few times. This rearrangement joins TRBV7-8 to TRBJ2-3, with D perhaps matching TRBD2 (5 bases). V was shortened by 6 bases and J by 0 bases, with 22 bases between the two germline ends. CDR3 size: 18 residues. CDR1 and CDR2 from the germline V gene are SGHVS and FQNEAQ. CDR3 nucleotides: TGTGCCAGCAGGATGGCAGCGGCCACACGTGCTAGCACAGATACGCAGTATTTT. It is translated as CASRMAAATRASTDTQYF.

This chain connects TRBV7-2 to TRBJ1-5, with D possibly matching TRBD1 (6 bases). The germline V gene has CDR1 SGHTA and CDR2 FQGNSA. With 5 bases removed from V and 5 bases from J, the gap between germline ends came to 16 bases. The CDR3 is made up of 15 amino acids. CDR3 DNA sequence: TGTGCCAGCAGCATAGGGGAAGGGGGTTATCAGCCCCAGCATTTT. The encoded protein is CASSIGEGGYQPQHF.

The chain recombines TRBV7-2 with TRBJ1-6; D not resolved. The CDR3 totals 14 residues. The germline V and J ends were trimmed by 6 bases and 6 bases, with 12 bases remaining between them. Looked up from germline, CDR1 is SGHTA and CDR2 is FQGNSA. CDR3 residues: CASSPGRGNSPLHF. CDR3 nucleotides: TGTGCCAGCAGTCCAGGACGGGGTAATTCACCCCTCCACTTT.

The chain uses TRBV21-1 and TRBJ1-5; the D call TRBD1 from the table was never checked on the DNA. TRBV21-1 is a pseudogene segment. The CDR3 contains 17 residues. CDR3 sequence: CASSKDHSRFSNQPQHF. The CDR3 nucleotides read TGTGCCAGCAGCAAAGATCACAGCCGATTTAGCAATCAGCCCCAGCATTTT.

V and J are TRBV5-8 and TRBJ2-5, with D tentatively TRBD1 (5 bases). V shed 3 bases and J shed 5 bases, with 14 bases lying between them. This CDR3 has 14 residues. CDR1 and CDR2 (germline): SGHTS, YDEGEE. The CDR3 nucleotides are TGTGCCAGCAGCTCCGCCAGTGGGGCCGAGACCCAGTACTTC. Amino acids: CASSSASGAETQYF.